This T cell receptor beta chain came from a study of blood T cell repertoires in COVID-19. Germline assignment: CDR1 KGHDR and CDR2 SFDVKD. Trimming left V 8 bases short and J 0 bases short, with 6 bases between. There are 13 residues in the CDR3. Produced via immunoSEQ multiplex PCR; TCRdb's table is partial and in-frame only. The sample consists of a few hundred thousand clones, over 75% of them appearing once. This chain joins TRBV24-1 and TRBJ2-2, with D uncertain. The TCR sequence derives from a human donor in a cohort sampled during active COVID-19. Sample: peripheral blood. The CDR3 region has the DNA TGTGCCACCAATGCAGCGAACACCGGGGAGCTGTTTTTT. This sequence encodes CATNAANTGELFF.